Listed below are T cell receptor beta chains from one sample, sequenced in a study of blood T cell repertoires in COVID-19. The data were produced by immunoSEQ multiplex PCR, yet TCRdb's version contains in-frame clones alone and is incomplete. The data show a few hundred thousand clones, around 89% seen once. Sample: peripheral blood. The receptors stem from a man aged 30 to 39 with acute or convalescent COVID-19. Each CDR3 is given with its conserved first and last residue. A D gene is named only where the DNA matches it firmly. Clone size is given for some rows only: seen once, a few or many times, or a class if the clone is expanded.

cdr3_nt cdr3_aa j_call d_call v_call clone_size
TGTGCCAGCAGCCAAGGCGAGTCGGGGACCCAGTACTTC CASSQGESGTQYF TRBJ2-5 NA TRBV14 NA
TGTGCCAGCAGCACCCAGACAGGGGGTAAAAACATTCAGTACTTC CASSTQTGGKNIQYF TRBJ2-4 TRBD1 TRBV11-2 once
TGCAGCATCGGGAGCCACCACATTAGCGAGCAGTACTTC CSIGSHHISEQYF TRBJ2-7 NA TRBV29-1 NA
TGTGCCAGCAGCTTAGCGGGAGTCCCTACCGGGGAGCTGTTTTTT CASSLAGVPTGELFF TRBJ2-2 NA TRBV7-9 NA
TGTGCCAGCAGCCCACTGGATAGCGGGAGCAGAGACGAGCAGTACTTC CASSPLDSGSRDEQYF TRBJ2-7 TRBD2 TRBV7-9 NA
TGTGCCAGCAGCTCGCCTATATCCATGAACACTGAAGCTTTCTTT CASSSPISMNTEAFF TRBJ1-1 NA TRBV11-2 NA
TGCGCCAGCAGCTTGGTACTATGGGAGACCCAGTACTTC CASSLVLWETQYF TRBJ2-5 NA TRBV5-1 NA
TGTGCCAGCAGTCCACTAACAGGGGGCTTAAAACTGTTTTTT CASSPLTGGLKLFF TRBJ1-4 TRBD1 TRBV27 few
TGTGCCAGCAGCCTCTCGGACAGTGATGCGTCTGGCTACACCTTC CASSLSDSDASGYTF TRBJ1-2 NA TRBV28 NA
TGTGCCAGCAGCCCCGGGGCTAGCGGGGGGAGTACGCAGTATTTT CASSPGASGGSTQYF TRBJ2-3 TRBD2 TRBV3-1/TRBV3-2 NA
TGCAGTAGGAACAGGGTTCTTGGCTACACCTTC CSRNRVLGYTF TRBJ1-2 NA TRBV20-1 NA
TGTGCCAGCAGCTTAAATGGATTAGCCCGAGAGACCCAGTACTTC CASSLNGLARETQYF TRBJ2-5 NA TRBV7-3 NA
TGTGCCAGCAGCTTGCCCAGCGGGAGAGGGGTAGATACGCAGTATTTT CASSLPSGRGVDTQYF TRBJ2-3 TRBD2 TRBV5-4 NA
TGTGCCAGCAGCCCGGACAGAAACTATGGCTACACCTTC CASSPDRNYGYTF TRBJ1-2 NA TRBV5-4 NA
TGTGCCAGCAGCCAAGGTCCTCTCGGGGGAGATACGCAGTATTTT CASSQGPLGGDTQYF TRBJ2-3 NA TRBV3-1/TRBV3-2 NA
TGTGCCAGCAGTTTCGGTCACTATGGCTACACCTTC CASSFGHYGYTF TRBJ1-2 NA TRBV28 NA
TGTGCCAGCAGCAAGCTACAGGACAGGGAAGTTTTGAACACTGAAGCTTTCTTT CASSKLQDREVLNTEAFF TRBJ1-1 NA TRBV21-1 once
TGTGCCAGCAGCCCCGGCCGGGACAGGGGACGGTGGACTGAAGCTTTCTTT CASSPGRDRGRWTEAFF TRBJ1-1 TRBD1 TRBV14 NA
TGCGCCAGCAGCTTGTGGGGCGAACAGGGAACGATAGATACGCAGTATTTT CASSLWGEQGTIDTQYF TRBJ2-3 NA TRBV5-1 NA
TGTGCCAGCAGGGCCGGGCAGGGCTATGGCTACACCTTC CASRAGQGYGYTF TRBJ1-2 NA TRBV28 NA
TGTGCCATCAGTGAGGCAAACAGGGGGCGGAACACTGAAGCTTTCTTT CAISEANRGRNTEAFF TRBJ1-1 TRBD1 TRBV10-3 NA
TGTGCCAGCAGTTTAACAGGGGACTCTGGAAACACCATATATTTT CASSLTGDSGNTIYF TRBJ1-3 TRBD1 TRBV28 NA
TGTGCCAGCAGCGTTAGGCAGGGGGCGTACGAGCAGTACTTC CASSVRQGAYEQYF TRBJ2-7 TRBD1 TRBV9 few
TGCGCCAGCAGCTTGGAAGGAGGGTCAGTAACTGGCTACACCTTC CASSLEGGSVTGYTF TRBJ1-2 NA TRBV5-1 NA
TGTGCCAGCAGTTTATTCGGCACTGAAGCTTTCTTT CASSLFGTEAFF TRBJ1-1 NA TRBV12-3/TRBV12-4 NA
TGTGCCGGCACCTTTTGGGGGGACGGGGCCAACGTCCTGACTTTC CAGTFWGDGANVLTF TRBJ2-6 NA TRBV6-5 NA